Reported below is one T cell receptor beta chain. What antigen it recognizes has not been identified. Per-base quality was not reported, and no clone a single base away is much larger than it. This entry comes from a study of cytomegalovirus exposure and HLA in healthy donors listed by TCRdb under 2017. For the wider study: In an earlier analysis of under 600 of the donors, 276 Gb of sequence data and some 100 million unique TCR beta sequences from about 179 million T cells were reported. The number of donors typed differed by locus, with roughly 620-640 for A, B, C, DRB1 and DQB1, about 500 for DQA1, about 610 for DPA1, and some 440 for DPB1. A later analysis re-analyzed previously published TCR beta repertoires from approximately 700 donors and added high-resolution HLA genotyping to study TCR occurrence patterns. Besides the first cohort of 550 to 750 subjects, a separate validation cohort made up of over a hundred different subjects was used. Among around 400 genotyped donors of the cohort, an average of about 240,000 unique TCR beta nucleotide sequences was sequenced per donor, of which about 19% were non-productive. A later genetic analysis used genome-wide SNP genotypes for about 55% of the 666 donors, treating that subset as a discovery cohort. In the later analysis, no new phenotypic data were used to find candidate immune exposures; instead, reliance was placed on TCR beta sequences and their occurrence across donors. All discovery cohort repertoires had been generated on a single sequencing platform. To decide whether each TCR beta V gene segment behaved as functional or pseudogenic, an earlier analysis of several hundred of the donors relied on high-throughput TCR beta sequencing. Both class I and class II loci were covered by HLA typing, at four-digit resolution. Of the 300 to 500 genotyped donors, approximately 80% were placed in the genetic ancestry cluster associated with self-reported Caucasian donors. Donor age, sex, ethnicity and CMV serostatus were collected together with the repertoire data. The T cell repertoires of some 670 subjects were profiled by immunosequencing and related to cytomegalovirus serostatus. An early release that covered 500 to 800 HLA-typed donors contained around 300 gigabases of sequencing data and around 85 million unique TCR sequences. The aim of the study was to test whether cataloging public T cell receptors could identify signatures of past pathogen exposure. Several DR-DQ haplotypes were treated as single units for association and clustering because of strong linkage in the cohort. To predict cytomegalovirus infection status, the study combined high-throughput TCR immunosequencing, statistical association of individual TCRs with disease status, and machine learning. General study outcomes and caveats: Strong co-occurrence of HLA alleles, especially DR and DQ, made assigning TCR associations to individual alleles difficult. Several of the top co-occurrence clusters appeared to be linked to parvovirus B19, influenza, CMV and Epstein-Barr virus, according to a later analysis. Most CMV-associated TCR beta chains appeared to be HLA-restricted in a later analysis, and the HLA associations seemed to be driven largely by CMV exposure. A further reported finding was that TCR beta sequences accurately predicted the HLA-A and HLA-B alleles for most subjects in the first cohort. In a later analysis, the rate of TCR association differed among HLA loci, with DRB1 alleles having the most associated TCRs and HLA-C alleles having the fewest. Specific HLA alleles were associated with about 17,000 TCR beta sequences at a false discovery rate of 0.05 in a later analysis. The classifier was reported to diagnose cytomegalovirus status with high specificity and sensitivity in both the original cohort and the validation cohort. Sequencing depth was assumed to be roughly uniform across donors in the presence/absence analyses, though that assumption may not hold. In this cohort, only TCR beta chains were sequenced, and detectable features were limited by the absence of alpha or paired-chain data. A cluster of highly shared sequence variants was judged likely to represent a technical artifact of the sequencing pipeline. Because counts were too low, about 15 rarely observed V segments, including chromosome 9 orphons, were left out of the earlier analysis of approximately 580 of the donors. Correlated functional status among segregating V segments might be attributable to linkage disequilibrium, but an unknown experimental factor could not be ruled out. While some public TCRs were present in many individuals, most TCR sequences turned up only very rarely across donors. A few of the identified cytomegalovirus-associated TCR beta chains were confirmed in vitro to be specific for cytomegalovirus antigens. The authors suggested that the approach could potentially be generalized to other disease states and immunological phenotypes. For the cohort, immune exposure information was limited to CMV serostatus. The study listed approximately 160 TCR beta chains as associated with cytomegalovirus. In a later analysis, HLA-associated TCR beta chains were found to be more clonally expanded and to have lower generation probabilities than equally common non-associated chains. In an earlier analysis of some 540 of the donors, most TCR beta V segments appeared in productive rearrangements about 90% or about 30% of the time, broadly matching IMGT annotations. Because HLA typing was unavailable for some donors at each locus, only the typed subset was used in association tests. A later genetic analysis reported fewer N-insertions in productive TCRs among donors in an Asian-associated ancestry cluster than the roughly 700-donor mean. A later genetic analysis associated a missense DCLRE1C variant with V-gene and J-gene trimming of TCR beta chains, and an independent cohort replicated the association.

The library was made by the immunoSEQ multiplex PCR assay. For the multiplex PCR, a mixture combining 60 forward primers for TCR Vbeta segments and 13 reverse primers for TCR Jbeta segments was used. Amplification of the CDR3 region of rearranged TCR beta genes was performed with a multiplex PCR assay on genomic DNA. Amplified TCR beta libraries were sequenced as 87-base-pair reads on the Illumina HiSeq System. As for the original processing: A later analysis counted about 82 million unique TCR beta chains across the 666 repertoires, and roughly 9.9 million of these chains were shared by at least two donors. Raw reads were error-corrected and collapsed into unique sequences by a nearest-neighbor algorithm in which closely related sequences were merged to remove PCR and sequencing errors. Alignment of CDR3 sequences to IMGT reference sequences was used to assign V, D and J gene segments. For a sequence to be retained, a match of at least six nucleotides was required to both a V gene segment and a J gene segment. Rearrangements were classified as productive when the CDR3 lacked stop codons and remained in frame with V and J, and all other rearrangements were classified as non-productive. Following IMGT convention, CDR3 was defined as the stretch from the second conserved V-encoded cysteine up to the conserved J-encoded phenylalanine. The earlier analysis of approximately 500 of the donors excluded sequences that lacked an unambiguous match to a single V gene segment. An earlier analysis of almost 600 of the donors classified V segments as functional when productive rearrangements were above 56.7% and as segregating when the standard deviation between donors was above 5%. A statistical classification framework was developed to diagnose cytomegalovirus status using the catalog of TCR beta chain sequences. A later analysis assigned V and J genes by comparing TCR nucleotide sequences with IMGT/GENE-DB human TR gene sequences. The TCRdist pipeline was used in a later analysis to assign CDR3 sequences and most-parsimonious VDJ recombination scenarios. In a later analysis, each TCR beta chain was defined by its CDR3 amino acid sequence together with its V-gene family, and reads without a unique V-gene family were excluded. To address suspected cross-contamination and a sequencing artifact, a later analysis removed approximately 600 highly shared, low-generation-probability nucleotide sequences. In a later analysis, a clonal expansion index for each public chain was calculated from normalized within-repertoire ranks of inferred template counts. In a later analysis, generation probabilities were computed using a VDJ recombination model fitted to out-of-frame rearrangements, and the results were checked against IGoR. Hypergeometric tests were used in a later analysis to score TCR-TCR, TCR-HLA and TCR-CMV co-occurrence, with a repertoire-size bias correction applied to the TCR pairs. False discovery rates were estimated in a later analysis by permuting HLA or CMV assignments 20 times. A later analysis grouped co-occurring TCRs with DBSCAN, adding TCRdist sequence similarity when clustering within HLA-allele-positive subsets. For co-occurrence clustering, repertoires with fewer than 30,000 or more than 120,000 public chains were excluded, along with several repertoires with anomalous nucleotide sharing. TCRdb mirrors the immuneACCESS table, restricted to in-frame sequences. Some clones are absent from its copies; in checked studies, under half trace to an unresolved V gene, and the reason for the others is unknown. D and trimming were read from the DNA, whereas the V and J calls and clone size are those reported in that table. This sample lists 130,000 or so clones; around 77% were detected once. The ten largest clonotypes hold 0.8% to 0.95% of the sample.

The cohort consisted of hundreds of healthy bone marrow donors. At the time of sampling, every cohort member was nominally healthy, though immune exposures that went unrecorded were likely present. The donor tested CMV seronegative, placing the donor among the 352 seronegative members of the cohort. A peripheral blood sample was collected from each donor, and TCR beta sequencing was performed on peripheral blood mononuclear cells. Genomic DNA was extracted from the blood cell samples with the Qiagen DNeasy Blood Extraction Kit. The sample consisted of PBMCs. The clonotype originates from a woman between 55 and 75 years old in good health and CMV-seronegative.

The CDR3 corresponds to CASRRAGGKGTGELFF. The DNA sequence is given as TGTGCCAGCAGGAGGGCTGGGGGCAAGGGCACCGGGGAGCTGTTTTTT. The rearranged chain carries TRBV2 and TRBJ2-2; the D gene is possibly TRBD1, with 6 bases matching. Based on the germline V gene, the CDR1 and CDR2 sequences are SNHLY and FYNNEI. Reading from cysteine to phenylalanine, the CDR3 counts 16 amino acids. Just the 48-base CDR3 DNA is kept, in frame starting at base 1. Cut back by 6 bases and 4 bases, the V and J ends lie 18 bases apart.